These 11 T cell receptor beta chains share one sample of origin, sequenced in a study of cytomegalovirus exposure and HLA in healthy donors. 13 Jbeta primers and 60 Vbeta primers were used for the PCR. The assay was immunoSEQ multiplex PCR, and TCRdb's table has in-frame clones only and misses some. In the table there are more than 150,000 clones, around 80% of which are singletons. The sample taken for sequencing was PBMCs. The receptors were gathered from a woman under 40 in good health and CMV-seronegative.

The chain combines TRBV5-1 with TRBJ2-5; 7 positions match TRBD2. CDR3 length: 13 residues. In germline, CDR1 is SGHRS, CDR2 YFSETQ. V shed 6 bases and J 5 bases; nucleotides not matched to a gene: 7. CDR3 amino acids: CASKVSSGETQYF. In nucleotides, the CDR3 is TGCGCCAGCAAGGTTTCTAGCGGCGAGACCCAGTACTTC.

The V and J genes are TRBV6-1 and TRBJ2-7, with TRBD2 identical over 15 bases. CDR1 and CDR2 from the germline V gene are MNHNS and SASEGT. The CDR3 totals 18 residues. The V segment lost 4 bases and the J segment 2 bases; nucleotides outside the gene matches: 9. The CDR3 DNA follows: TGTGCCAGCAGTGGACATCCGGGGACTAGCGGGAGGCCCTACGAGCAGTACTTC. Translation gives CASSGHPGTSGRPYEQYF.

J is TRBJ1-1 and V is TRBV28; TRBD1 might be the D (6 bases). Trimming cost V 6 bases and J 3 bases, with 14 bases left between them. The CDR3 totals 14 residues. The V gene's germline CDR1 is MDHEN and CDR2 SYDVKM. CDR3 DNA: TGTGCCAGCAGGGGAGGGGGAATGGACACTGAAGCTTTCTTT. Residues: CASRGGGMDTEAFF.

The chain employs TRBV30 and TRBJ1-6; D possibly corresponds to TRBD1 (5 bases). The CDR3 totals 14 residues. V was shortened by 3 bases and J by 7 bases, with 13 bases between the two germline ends. The germline gives CDR1 GTSNPN, CDR2 SVGIG (reference sequence). CDR3: CAWRGGRENSPLHF. The DNA for the CDR3 is TGTGCCTGGAGGGGGGGTCGCGAGAATTCACCCCTCCACTTT. Supplemented by reference TRBV30 and TRBJ1-6, the full variable domain reads SQTIHQWPATLVQPVGSPLSLECTVEGTSNPNLYWYRQAAGRGLQLLFYSVGIGQISSEVPQNLSASRPQDRQFILSSKKLLLSDSGFYLCAWRGGRENSPLHFGNGTRLTVT.

This clone was found once. The chain has TRBV27 and TRBJ1-5; TRBD1 matches at 11 bases. Germline lookup yields CDR1 MNHEY and CDR2 SMNVEV (reference sequence). Unmatched junction bases numbered 4, after V lost 6 bases and J lost 6 bases. The CDR3 length is 14 residues. The CDR3 sequence is CASRPGTGGQPQHF. DNA of the CDR3: TGTGCCAGCAGGCCAGGGACAGGGGGTCAGCCCCAGCATTTT.

The V call is TRBV7-9, the J call TRBJ1-1, with a tentative D call TRBD1 (6 bases). The CDR3 has 15 amino acids. Germline CDR1 reads SEHNR; CDR2 reads FQNEAQ (reference sequence). The V end was cut by 5 bases, the J end by 1 base, with 14 bases between. The CDR3 DNA sequence: TGTGCCAGCAGCCAAGAGGGGGGGGCGAACACTGAAGCTTTCTTT. Translating it yields CASSQEGGANTEAFF. Complete variable domain (other parts from reference TRBV7-9 and TRBJ1-1): DTGVSQNPRHKITKRGQNVTFRCDPISEHNRLYWYRQTLGQGPEFLTYFQNEAQLEKSRLLSDRFSAERPKGSFSTLEIQRTEQGDSAMYLCASSQEGGANTEAFFGQGTRLTVV.

The gene calls are TRBV4-1 and TRBJ1-5; D gene ambiguous. Trimming took 0 bases from V and 7 from J, leaving 16 bases between them. The CDR3 runs to 16 residues. Germline CDR1 and CDR2: MGHRA and YSYEKL. In DNA, the CDR3 is TGCGCCAGCAGCCAAGACGAGGGTCTTCTCCGACAGCCCCAGCATTTT. Its translation is CASSQDEGLLRQPQHF.

This clone was found a few times. This chain uses TRBV5-1 with TRBJ2-1, with TRBD1 identical over 11 bases. Germline lookup yields CDR1 SGHRS and CDR2 YFSETQ. There are 13 residues in the CDR3. The junction had 3 bases not matched to a gene; V was cut back by 4 bases and J by 9 bases. The CDR3 spells CASSLGQGAEQFF. Here the CDR3 DNA reads TGCGCCAGCAGCCTTGGACAGGGGGCTGAGCAGTTCTTC. The variable domain in full, with the rest retrieved from reference TRBV5-1 and TRBJ2-1, is KAGVTQTPRYLIKTRGQQVTLSCSPISGHRSVSWYQQTPGQGLQFLFEYFSETQRNKGNFPGRFSGRQFSNSRSEMNVSTLELGDSALYLCASSLGQGAEQFFGPGTRLTVL.

The rearrangement joins TRBV27 to TRBJ2-5; 8 bases agree with TRBD2. The germline V gene has CDR1 MNHEY and CDR2 SMNVEV (reference sequence). CDR3 length equals 15 residues. V dropped 6 bases and J dropped 1; count of bases not matched to a gene: 7. The CDR3 spells CASSATSAVQETQYF. In DNA form, the CDR3 reads TGTGCCAGCAGCGCGACTAGCGCAGTCCAAGAGACCCAGTACTTC.

The chain joins TRBV9 to TRBJ2-6; D is unresolved. V was cut by 4 bases and J by 0 bases, with 11 bases left in between. The CDR3 is 16 residues long. Germline-derived CDR1 and CDR2 are SGDLS and YYNGEE. The CDR3: CASSSHVNSGANVLTF. CDR3 coding DNA: TGTGCCAGCAGCTCACACGTTAACTCTGGGGCCAACGTCCTGACTTTC.

The chain has TRBV6-5 and TRBJ1-1; no clear D. The germline V gene has CDR1 MNHEY and CDR2 SVGAGI. The V end was cut by 2 bases, the J end by 0 bases, with 4 bases between. The CDR3 runs 13 residues. The CDR3: CASSYEMNTEAFF. CDR3 bases: TGTGCCAGCAGTTACGAGATGAACACTGAAGCTTTCTTT.